Only a few counts were recorded for the clone carrying this TCR beta chain. The data stem from a study of T cells in Graves' hyperthyroidism and ophthalmopathy. The V and J ends lost 3 bases and 2 bases respectively, with 18 bases between them. The CDR3 runs 16 residues. Germline V gene data show CDR1 as SGHRS and CDR2 as YFSETQ. Using RNA transcripts as the source, TCR beta CDR3 regions were amplified. The TCR CDR3 first-round RT-PCR relied on the HTBI primer set. MiXCR, applied by TCRdb to the multiplex PCR reads, yields one record per CDR3 protein. The repertoire includes approximately 700,000 distinct CDR3 sequences, roughly 15% of them detected once, and under 9.5% sits in the top ten.

The receptor's source is a young man with Graves' hyperthyroidism. Material: blood. This rearrangement joins TRBV5-1 to TRBJ2-7; the D call may be TRBD1 or TRBD2 (5 bases each). The CDR3 sequence: CASSSSGTAGPYEQYF. The CDR3 coding sequence is TGCGCCAGCAGCTCATCCGGGACGGCCGGTCCCTACGAGCAGTACTTC.